These T cell receptor beta chains were read from a single sample in a study of early T cells in non-severe SARS-CoV-2 infection. TCRdb processed the 5' RACE reads anew with MiXCR; each CDR3 protein has one entry. The sample has some 64,000 distinct CDR3 sequences, 10% seen once. The input for sequencing was whole blood, taken at baseline. All receptors come from an adult who was a healthcare worker with PCR-confirmed SARS-CoV-2 infection or an uninfected control (not recorded which). CDR3s leave out the opening cysteine and the closing phenylalanine or tryptophan. Each record gives: CDR3 protein, J gene, V gene.

ASSLYGGNTEAF TRBJ1-1 TRBV12-3/TRBV12-4
ASTPRRTSGYNEQF TRBJ2-1 TRBV14
ASSLDPSFYNEQF TRBJ2-1 TRBV7-2
SVEAGEAF TRBJ1-1 TRBV29-1
ASSTRGSYEQF TRBJ2-1 TRBV6-5
ASSVGTGETQY TRBJ2-5 TRBV7-2
ASSLAGSMGGELF TRBJ2-2 TRBV5-1
AIRVPITMSYT TRBJ1-2 TRBV10-3
SATDKVTGYT TRBJ1-2 TRBV20-1
ASSVTSGRNEQF TRBJ2-1 TRBV9
ASSNRLARGHNEQF TRBJ2-1 TRBV7-9
ASSHGLLGTGPREQY TRBJ2-7 TRBV6-5
ASSSRGTSGRDTQY TRBJ2-3 TRBV7-2
ASSAGLAGGGETQY TRBJ2-5 TRBV5-1
ASSWAPGLAGGGYNEQF TRBJ2-1 TRBV6-2/TRBV6-3
SARVRQTDYEQY TRBJ2-7 TRBV20-1
ASSQGPGGYFGNTIY TRBJ1-3 TRBV3-1
ASSHPDRAYEQY TRBJ2-7 TRBV11-2
ASSKIMVKISYNEQF TRBJ2-1 TRBV6-1
ASSYRLAAYNEQF TRBJ2-1 TRBV7-3
SVATDTSGELF TRBJ2-2 TRBV29-1
ASMINRAASGYT TRBJ1-2 TRBV28
ASSPSGSFNEQF TRBJ2-1 TRBV28
ASTAGTTKY TRBJ2-3 TRBV6-6
ASSLPGLPYNEQF TRBJ2-1 TRBV28
ASSPAGQSTEAF TRBJ1-1 TRBV5-1
ASSQAAGANNEQF TRBJ2-1 TRBV14
ASSFRDRGTRWKTQY TRBJ2-5 TRBV28
SARRQRETDTQY TRBJ2-3 TRBV20-1